This TCR beta chain was found in a study of long-term antiretroviral therapy in people with HIV. Study-wide findings and caveats: Blood obtained between the mid-2000s and the late 2010s may reflect older ART regimens.

Germline assignment: CDR1 SGHTA and CDR2 FQGNSA. V gave up 4 bases and J gave up 6 bases; unmatched junction bases: 4. The CDR3 has 14 amino acids. In the case of this clone: No antigen is known for it.

The authors ran the immunoSEQ assay, v3.0, at survey level. Sequencing targeted roughly 40,000-55,000 T-cell genomes per sample. TCRdb's table, derived via immunoSEQ multiplex PCR, lists solely in-frame clones and lacks some. Of over 15,000 clones listed, roughly 78% are singletons. The rearrangement links TRBV7-2 to TRBJ2-4; 9 bases align to TRBD1. The TCR comes from a man aged 18 to 29 with HIV. The material sequenced was unsorted PBMCs, taken at the start of antiretroviral therapy, before treatment. CDR3 residues: CASSSPGQGNIQYF. The CDR3 DNA follows: TGTGCCAGCAGCTCGCCGGGACAGGGAAACATTCAGTACTTC.